This T cell receptor (beta chain) was captured by sequencing in a study of CD4 T cells in relation to SARS-CoV-2 and coronaviruses. Only in-frame clones appear in the TCRdb table, and some are missing; sequencing was by immunoSEQ multiplex PCR. There are 20,000 to 25,000 clones in the sample; 76% occur only once, and about 18% lies in the top ten. To note about this clone: Its antigen is undetermined.

Trimming removed 4 bases from V and 3 bases from J; junction bases left unmatched: 2. Germline values: CDR1 LGHDT, CDR2 YNNKEL (reference sequence). CDR3 size: 13 residues. Before the COVID-19 pandemic, during about 2010-2019, CD4+ T cells were taken from unexposed donors. After about 10 days of culture, CD4+ T cells were isolated. The chain is built from TRBV3-1 (or the pseudogene TRBV3-2) and TRBJ1-2, with 7 bases that match TRBD1. The sample taken for sequencing was CD4+ T cells from PBMCs, cultured in vitro. The sequence came from a human donor in good health. The CDR3, as DNA: TGTGCCAGCAGCCTCGGACAGGACTATGGCTACACCTTC. Its translation: CASSLGQDYGYTF.